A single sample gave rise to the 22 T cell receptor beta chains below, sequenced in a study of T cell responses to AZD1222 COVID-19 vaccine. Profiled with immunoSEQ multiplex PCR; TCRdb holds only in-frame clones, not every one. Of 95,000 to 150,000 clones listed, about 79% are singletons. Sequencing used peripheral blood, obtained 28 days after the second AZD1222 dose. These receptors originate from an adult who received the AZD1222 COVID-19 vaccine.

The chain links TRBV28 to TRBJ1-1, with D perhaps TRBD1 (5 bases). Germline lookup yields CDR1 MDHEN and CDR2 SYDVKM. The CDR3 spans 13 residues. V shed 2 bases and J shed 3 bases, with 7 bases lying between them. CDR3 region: CASSLRGDTEAFF. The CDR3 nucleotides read TGTGCCAGCAGTTTACGAGGGGACACTGAAGCTTTCTTT.

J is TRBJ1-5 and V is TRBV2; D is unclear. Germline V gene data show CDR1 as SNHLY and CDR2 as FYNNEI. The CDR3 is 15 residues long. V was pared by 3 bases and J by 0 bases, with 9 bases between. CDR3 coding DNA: TGTGCCAGCAGTGACCAGGCGATTAGCAATCAGCCCCAGCATTTT. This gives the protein CASSDQAISNQPQHF.

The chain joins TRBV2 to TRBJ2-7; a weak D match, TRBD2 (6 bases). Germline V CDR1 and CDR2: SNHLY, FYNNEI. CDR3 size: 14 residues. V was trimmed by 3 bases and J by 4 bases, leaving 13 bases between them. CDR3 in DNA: TGTGCCAGCAGTGAGGGCTGGGGGGTATACGAGCAGTACTTC. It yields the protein CASSEGWGVYEQYF.

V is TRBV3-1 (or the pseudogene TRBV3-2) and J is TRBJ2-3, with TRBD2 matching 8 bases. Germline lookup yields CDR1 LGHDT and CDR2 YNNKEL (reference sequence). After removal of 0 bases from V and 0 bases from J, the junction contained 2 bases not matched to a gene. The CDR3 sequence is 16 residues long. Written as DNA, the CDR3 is TGTGCCAGCAGCCAAGATCGGGGGGGTAGCACAGATACGCAGTATTTT. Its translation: CASSQDRGGSTDTQYF.

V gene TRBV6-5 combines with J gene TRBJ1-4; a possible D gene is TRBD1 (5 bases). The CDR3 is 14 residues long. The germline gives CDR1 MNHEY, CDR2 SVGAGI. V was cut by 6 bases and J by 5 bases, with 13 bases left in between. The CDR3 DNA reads TGTGCCAGCAGCTTAGGGGCCTTCAATGAAAAACTGTTTTTT. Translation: CASSLGAFNEKLFF.

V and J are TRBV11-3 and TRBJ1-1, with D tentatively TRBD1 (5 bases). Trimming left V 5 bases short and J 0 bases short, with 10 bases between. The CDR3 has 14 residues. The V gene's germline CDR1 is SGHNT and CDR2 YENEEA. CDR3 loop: CASSGGPMNTEAFF. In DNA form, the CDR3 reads TGTGCCAGCAGCGGGGGTCCGATGAACACTGAAGCTTTCTTT.

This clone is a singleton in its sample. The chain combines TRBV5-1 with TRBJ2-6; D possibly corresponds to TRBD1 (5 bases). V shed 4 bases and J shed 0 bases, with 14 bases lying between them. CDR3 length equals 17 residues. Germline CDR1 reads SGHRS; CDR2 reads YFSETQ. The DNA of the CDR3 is TGCGCCAGCAGCCCCCGAGCCAGGGTCTCTGGGGCCAACGTCCTGACTTTC. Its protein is CASSPRARVSGANVLTF.

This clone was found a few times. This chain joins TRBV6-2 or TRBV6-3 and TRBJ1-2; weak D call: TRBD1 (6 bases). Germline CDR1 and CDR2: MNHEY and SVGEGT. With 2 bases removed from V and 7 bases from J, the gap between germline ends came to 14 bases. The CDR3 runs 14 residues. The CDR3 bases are TGTGCCAGCAGTTACCGGACAGAGGTGGGTGGCTACACCTTC. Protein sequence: CASSYRTEVGGYTF.

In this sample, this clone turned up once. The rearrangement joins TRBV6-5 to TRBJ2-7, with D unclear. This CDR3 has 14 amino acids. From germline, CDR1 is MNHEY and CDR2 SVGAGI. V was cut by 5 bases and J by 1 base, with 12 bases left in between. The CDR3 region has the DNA TGTGCCAGCAGTCGAAGGGCAGAGTCCTACGAGCAGTACTTC. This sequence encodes CASSRRAESYEQYF.

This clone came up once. The DNA for the CDR3 is TGTGCCAGCAGCTTAGGTTTTGACAGGGTTTATTCACCCCTCCACTTT. Translation: CASSLGFDRVYSPLHF. The chain employs TRBV7-2 and TRBJ1-6, with TRBD1 matching over 7 bases. The ends lost 1 base at V and 8 bases at J; junction bases unmatched: 8. This CDR3 contains 16 residues. Looked up from germline, CDR1 is SGHTA and CDR2 is FQGNSA.

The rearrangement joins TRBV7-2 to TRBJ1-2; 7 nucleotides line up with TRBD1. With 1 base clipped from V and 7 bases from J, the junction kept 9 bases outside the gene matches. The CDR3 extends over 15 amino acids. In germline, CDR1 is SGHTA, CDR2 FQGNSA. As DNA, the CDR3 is TGTGCCAGCAGCTTAGGGTACTACAGGGGAGGTGGCTACACCTTC. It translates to CASSLGYYRGGGYTF.

CDR3 sequence: CAITVGGGPNYGYTF. The CDR3, as DNA: TGTGCCATCACCGTGGGTGGAGGCCCTAACTATGGCTACACCTTC. The chain recombines TRBV10-3 with TRBJ1-2; no firm D call. Germline assignment: CDR1 ENHRY and CDR2 SYGVKD. V was pared by 7 bases and J by 0 bases, with 15 bases between. CDR3 length: 15 amino acids.

CDR3 amino acids: CASSYPGQGDPNQPQHF. The CDR3 nucleotides read TGTGCCAGCAGTTACCCCGGGCAAGGGGATCCCAATCAGCCCCAGCATTTT. The chain uses TRBV6-2 or TRBV6-3 and TRBJ1-5; D is perhaps TRBD1 (5 bases). The CDR3 runs 17 residues. Germline CDR1 is MNHEY and CDR2 is SVGEGT. V lost 2 bases and J 3 bases, leaving 17 bases between the germline ends.

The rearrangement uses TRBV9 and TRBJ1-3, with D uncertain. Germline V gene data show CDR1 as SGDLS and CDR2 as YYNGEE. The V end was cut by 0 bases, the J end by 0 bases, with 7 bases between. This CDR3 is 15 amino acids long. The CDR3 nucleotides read TGTGCCAGCAGCGTAGATATTACCTCTGGAAACACCATATATTTT. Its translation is CASSVDITSGNTIYF.

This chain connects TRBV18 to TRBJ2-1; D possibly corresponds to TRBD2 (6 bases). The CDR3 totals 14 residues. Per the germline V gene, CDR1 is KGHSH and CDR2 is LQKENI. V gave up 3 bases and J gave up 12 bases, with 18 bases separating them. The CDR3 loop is CASSPQEGGVVQFF. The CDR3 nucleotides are TGTGCCAGCTCACCTCAGGAGGGTGGGGTGGTGCAGTTCTTC.

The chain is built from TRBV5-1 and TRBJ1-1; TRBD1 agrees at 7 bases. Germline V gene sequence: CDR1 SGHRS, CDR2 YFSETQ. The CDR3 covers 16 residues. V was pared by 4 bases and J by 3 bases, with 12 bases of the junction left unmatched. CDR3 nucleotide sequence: TGCGCCAGCAGCGGAGCCCGACAGGGTAGGTACACTGAAGCTTTCTTT. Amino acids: CASSGARQGRYTEAFF.

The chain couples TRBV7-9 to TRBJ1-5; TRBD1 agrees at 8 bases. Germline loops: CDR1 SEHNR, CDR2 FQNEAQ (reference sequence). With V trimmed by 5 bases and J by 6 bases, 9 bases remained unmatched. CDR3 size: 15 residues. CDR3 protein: CASSPGQGKIQPQHF. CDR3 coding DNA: TGTGCCAGCAGCCCCGGACAGGGAAAAATTCAGCCCCAGCATTTT.

This chain's CDR3 is CASSLRAQPGNEQFF. For the CDR3, the DNA is TGTGCCAGCAGCCTCCGGGCCCAGCCGGGCAATGAGCAGTTCTTC. V gene TRBV7-8 combines with J gene TRBJ2-1; D gene ambiguous. Germline V gene lookup returns CDR1 SGHVS and CDR2 FQNEAQ. V was cut by 5 bases and J by 6 bases, with 17 bases left in between. The CDR3 extends over 15 amino acids.

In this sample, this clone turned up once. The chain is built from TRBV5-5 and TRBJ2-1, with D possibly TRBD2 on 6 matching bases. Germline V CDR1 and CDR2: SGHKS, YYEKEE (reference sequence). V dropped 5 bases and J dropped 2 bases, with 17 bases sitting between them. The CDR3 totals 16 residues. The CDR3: CASRFAASAAYNEQFF. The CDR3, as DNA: TGTGCCAGCAGATTTGCCGCTAGCGCCGCCTACAATGAGCAGTTCTTC.

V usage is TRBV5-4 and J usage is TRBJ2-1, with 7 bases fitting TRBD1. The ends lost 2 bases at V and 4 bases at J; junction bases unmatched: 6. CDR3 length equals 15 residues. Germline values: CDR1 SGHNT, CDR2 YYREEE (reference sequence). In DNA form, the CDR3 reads TGTGCCAGCAGCTTTGAGGCAGGGGGATACAATGAGCAGTTCTTC. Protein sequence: CASSFEAGGYNEQFF.

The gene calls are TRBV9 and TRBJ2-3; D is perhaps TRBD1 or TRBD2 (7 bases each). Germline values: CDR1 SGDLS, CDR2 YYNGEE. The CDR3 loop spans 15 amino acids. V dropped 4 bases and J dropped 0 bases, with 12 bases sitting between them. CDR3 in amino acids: CASSPRGGSTDTQYF. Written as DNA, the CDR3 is TGTGCCAGCAGCCCCAGGGGGGGGAGCACAGATACGCAGTATTTT.

The CDR3 protein is CASSRGDYTQYF. The DNA of the CDR3 is TGTGCCAGCAGTAGAGGGGACTATACCCAGTACTTC. The rearrangement joins TRBV6-2 or TRBV6-3 to TRBJ2-5; 7 bases match TRBD2. Germline CDR1 is MNHEY and CDR2 is SVGEGT. The CDR3 spans 12 residues. With 5 bases clipped from V and 8 bases from J, the junction kept 5 bases outside the gene matches.